What follows are 9 T cell receptor beta chains derived from one specimen sequenced in a study of blood T cell repertoires in COVID-19. Only in-frame clones appear in the TCRdb table, and some are missing; sequencing was by immunoSEQ multiplex PCR. The table records more than 110,000 clones, 85% of them present only once. Source material: peripheral blood. All receptors come from a man in his fifties with acute or convalescent COVID-19.

The J gene is TRBJ2-5, the V gene TRBV30; D is unresolved. The CDR3 runs 13 residues. Per germline, CDR1 GTSNPN and CDR2 SVGIG (reference sequence). Trimming shortened V by 0 bases and J by 1 base, and 6 bases separated the two germline ends. The CDR3 here is CAWSVLAQETQYF. The DNA for the CDR3 is TGTGCCTGGAGTGTATTGGCCCAAGAGACCCAGTACTTC.

The chain couples TRBV12-5 to TRBJ2-7; TRBD2 agrees at 11 bases. The CDR3 extends over 12 amino acids. CDR1 is LGHNT and CDR2 is FRNRAP in the germline V gene. V lost 9 bases to trimming and J lost 7 bases; unmatched junction nucleotides: 5. For the CDR3, the DNA is TGTGCTAGATTAGCGGGAGGGAAGGAGCAGTACTTC. This sequence encodes CARLAGGKEQYF.

This chain joins TRBV6-1 and TRBJ2-7; 9 bases fit TRBD1. This CDR3 comprises 12 residues. CDR1 is MNHNS and CDR2 is SASEGT in the germline V gene. The J segment lost 10 bases and the V segment lost 3 bases, leaving 4 bases of the junction unmatched. DNA for the CDR3: TGTGCCAGCAGTGATACGGACAGGGGTCAGTACTTC. Translation gives CASSDTDRGQYF.

The rearrangement links TRBV28 to TRBJ2-1; 10 positions match TRBD2. CDR3 length: 15 residues. Germline values: CDR1 MDHEN, CDR2 SYDVKM. V shed 5 bases, J shed 7 bases, and the junction held 8 bases outside the gene matches. The CDR3 region has the DNA TGTGCCAGCAGTGAAGCGGGAGGGCCGAGGAATGAGCAGTTCTTC. Encoded protein: CASSEAGGPRNEQFF. The full variable domain, completed using reference TRBV28 and TRBJ2-1, is DVKVTQSSRYLVKRTGEKVFLECVQDMDHENMFWYRQDPGLGLRLIYFSYDVKMKEKGDIPEGYSVSREKKERFSLILESASTNQTSMYLCASSEAGGPRNEQFFGPGTRLTVL.

About this clone itself: In the same sample, other DNA sequences code for this CDR3. The chain has TRBV3-1 (or the pseudogene TRBV3-2) and TRBJ1-6; 8 bases fit TRBD1. Losses at the gene ends were 1 base for V and 10 bases for J; bases not matched to a gene: 6. This CDR3 has 15 residues. Per germline, CDR1 LGHDT and CDR2 YNNKEL (reference sequence). The CDR3 DNA sequence: TGTGCCAGCAGCCAAGGGACAGGGATAATGTCACCCCTCCACTTT. As protein: CASSQGTGIMSPLHF.

The chain is built from TRBV19 and TRBJ1-1, with D possibly matching TRBD1 (6 bases). CDR3 length equals 15 residues. V dropped 4 bases and J dropped 4 bases, with 16 bases sitting between them. Germline V gene lookup returns CDR1 LNHDA and CDR2 SQIVND (reference sequence). As DNA, the CDR3 is TGTGCCAGTAGTACGAGACAGGCCCGGCCCACTGAAGCTTTCTTT. As protein: CASSTRQARPTEAFF. Filled out from reference TRBV19 and TRBJ1-1, the complete variable domain reads DGGITQSPKYLFRKEGQNVTLSCEQNLNHDAMYWYRQDPGQGLRLIYYSQIVNDFQKGDIAEGYSVSREKKESFPLTVTSAQKNPTAFYLCASSTRQARPTEAFFGQGTRLTVV.

J is TRBJ2-1 and V is TRBV27; 9 bases are a match to TRBD2. CDR1 is MNHEY and CDR2 is SMNVEV in the germline V gene (reference sequence). The CDR3 spans 15 residues. V was pared by 3 bases and J by 10 bases, with 10 bases of the junction left unmatched. The CDR3 sequence is CASSFRAGGLNEQFF. The CDR3 DNA follows: TGTGCCAGCAGTTTTCGGGCGGGGGGGTTGAACGAGCAGTTCTTC.

The chain has TRBV12-5 and TRBJ2-5; a possible D gene is TRBD2 (5 bases). CDR1 LGHNT and CDR2 FRNRAP come from the germline V gene. This CDR3 has 15 residues. V was clipped by 1 base and J by 5 bases, with 14 bases between them. This CDR3 reads CASGLAQAGGETQYF. In DNA form, the CDR3 reads TGTGCTAGTGGTTTGGCCCAAGCAGGCGGGGAGACCCAGTACTTC.

The rearrangement uses TRBV9 and TRBJ1-6; D gene uncertain. V was shortened by 4 bases and J by 7 bases, with 15 bases between the two germline ends. Germline CDR1 SGDLS, CDR2 YYNGEE. The CDR3 runs 15 residues. CDR3 nucleotides: TGTGCCAGCAGCCCCCGGCAGGCGATAAATTCACCCCTCCACTTT. This codes for CASSPRQAINSPLHF. Full variable domain (rest looked up from reference TRBV9 and TRBJ1-6): DSGVTQTPKHLITATGQRVTLRCSPRSGDLSVYWYQQSLDQGLQFLIQYYNGEERAKGNILERFSAQQFPDLHSELNLSSLELGDSALYFCASSPRQAINSPLHFGNGTRLTVT.